The following is a TCR beta chain sequence with its context. Its antigen is undetermined. Assay used: immunoSEQ multiplex PCR; TCRdb lists only in-frame clones, some missing. The sample lists approximately 89,000 clones; 90% to 95% were seen once. There are 14 residues in the CDR3. After removal of 9 bases from V and 2 bases from J, the junction contained 9 bases not matched to a gene. Germline V gives CDR1 LGHNA, CDR2 YSLEER. The sample comes from a study of T cell responses to AZD1222 COVID-19 vaccine. Study-level points and caveats: The breadth and depth of Spike-specific TCRs increased once two AZD1222 doses had been given. Reports indicate that nearly half of spike-specific TCRs are directed at unmutated variant regions. Clonal diversity may have been underestimated in mostly white British donors. Without day 14 samples, only post-peak T cell repertoires were studied.

The sample in question was peripheral blood, obtained on day 0 of MenACWY control vaccination. V gene TRBV4-3 combines with J gene TRBJ2-7; TRBD1 aligns across 8 bases. This clonotype originated in an adult in good health. The CDR3 reads CARDPQGGPYEQYF. DNA of the CDR3: TGCGCCAGGGACCCACAGGGGGGCCCCTACGAGCAGTACTTC.